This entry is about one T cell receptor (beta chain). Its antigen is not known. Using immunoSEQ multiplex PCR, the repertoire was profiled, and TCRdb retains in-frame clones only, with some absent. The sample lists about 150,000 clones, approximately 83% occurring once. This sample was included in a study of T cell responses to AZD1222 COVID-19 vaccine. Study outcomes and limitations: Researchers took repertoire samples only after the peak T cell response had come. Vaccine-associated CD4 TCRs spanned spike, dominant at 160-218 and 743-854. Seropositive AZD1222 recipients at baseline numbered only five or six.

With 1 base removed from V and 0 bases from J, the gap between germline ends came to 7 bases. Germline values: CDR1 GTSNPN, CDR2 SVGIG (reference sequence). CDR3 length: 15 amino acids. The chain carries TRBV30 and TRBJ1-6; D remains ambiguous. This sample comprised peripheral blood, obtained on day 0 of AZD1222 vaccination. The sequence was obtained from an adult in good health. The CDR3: CAWSARSSYNSPLHF. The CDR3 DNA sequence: TGTGCCTGGAGTGCTCGGAGCTCCTATAATTCACCCCTCCACTTT.